This T cell receptor beta chain stems from a study of shared clonotypes between healthy human individuals. Study conclusions and caveats: An anticipated effect of sequencing depth on clonotype sharing among donors was recognized. Some naive CD4 clonotypes, 4% to 6%, turned up in common across several donors.

Each replicate PCR on the sorted subsets used 200 to 250 ng DNA (around 31,000 T cell genomes). The repertoire was sequenced with immunoSEQ multiplex PCR; TCRdb's copy has only in-frame clones and lacks some. Counted here are 1,400,000 or so clones, 98% to 99% occurring once; the ten biggest clones make up roughly 0.36%. Of note for this clone: Antigen unknown.

The CDR3 is 13 amino acids. Germline-derived CDR1 and CDR2 are SGHRS and YFSETQ. Trimming pared 5 bases from V and 0 bases from J, leaving 7 bases between. The receptor comes from a man under 40 in good health. The material sequenced was naive CD4+ T cells sorted from blood. Subset given: CD45RA+ positively selected. The chain employs TRBV5-1 and TRBJ2-3, with a tentative D call TRBD2 (5 bases). CDR3 in amino acids: CASRDLSTDTQYF. Written as DNA, the CDR3 is TGCGCCAGCAGGGACTTAAGCACAGATACGCAGTATTTT. The full variable domain, rest sourced from reference TRBV5-1 and TRBJ2-3, is KAGVTQTPRYLIKTRGQQVTLSCSPISGHRSVSWYQQTPGQGLQFLFEYFSETQRNKGNFPGRFSGRQFSNSRSEMNVSTLELGDSALYLCASRDLSTDTQYFGPGTRLTVL.